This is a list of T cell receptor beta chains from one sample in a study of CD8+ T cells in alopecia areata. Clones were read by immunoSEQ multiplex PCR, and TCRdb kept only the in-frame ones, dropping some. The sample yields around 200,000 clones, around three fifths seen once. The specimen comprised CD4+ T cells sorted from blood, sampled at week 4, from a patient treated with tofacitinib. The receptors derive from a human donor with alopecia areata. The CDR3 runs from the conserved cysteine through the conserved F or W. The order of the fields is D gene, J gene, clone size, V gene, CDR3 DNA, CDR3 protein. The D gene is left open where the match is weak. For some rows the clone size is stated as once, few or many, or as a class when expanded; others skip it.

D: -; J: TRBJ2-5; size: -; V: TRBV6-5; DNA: TGTGCCAGCAGCCCCGGGGGCGAGACCCAGTACTTC; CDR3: CASSPGGETQYF
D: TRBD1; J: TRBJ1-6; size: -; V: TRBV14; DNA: TGTGCCAGCAGCCAACCCGGGACAGGATATAATTCACCCCTCCACTTT; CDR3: CASSQPGTGYNSPLHF
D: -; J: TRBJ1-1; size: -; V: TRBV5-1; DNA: TGCGCCAGCAGCTTGGTGTCAGTCAGTGAAGCTTTCTTT; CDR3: CASSLVSVSEAFF
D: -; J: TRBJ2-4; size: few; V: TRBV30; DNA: TGTGCCTGGGCCGGGACAGCCAAAAACATTCAGTACTTC; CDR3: CAWAGTAKNIQYF
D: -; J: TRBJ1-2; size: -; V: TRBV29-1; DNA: TGCAGCGTCGACAGCTTAAACTATGGCTACACCTTC; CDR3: CSVDSLNYGYTF
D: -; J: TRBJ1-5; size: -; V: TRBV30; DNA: TGTGCCTGGAGTGTACAGGATCTTCGGCCCCAGCATTTT; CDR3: CAWSVQDLRPQHF
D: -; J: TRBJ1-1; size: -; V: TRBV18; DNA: TGTGCCAGCTCACAGGATATGAACACTGAAGCTTTCTTT; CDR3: CASSQDMNTEAFF
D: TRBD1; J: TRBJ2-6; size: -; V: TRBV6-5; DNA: TGTGCCAGCAGTTCTTGGACAGGGAGGGCCAACGTCCTGACTTTC; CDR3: CASSSWTGRANVLTF
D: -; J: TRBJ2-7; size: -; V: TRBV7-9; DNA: TGTGCCAGCAGCTTAGTCACAGATCGCGAGCAGTACTTC; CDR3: CASSLVTDREQYF
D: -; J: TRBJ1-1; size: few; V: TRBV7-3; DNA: TGTGCCAGCAGCTTAGGACGGGTGAACACTGAAGCTTTCTTT; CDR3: CASSLGRVNTEAFF
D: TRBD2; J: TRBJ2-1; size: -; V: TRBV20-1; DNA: TGCAGTGCTCATAGCGGGGATGAGCAGTTCTTC; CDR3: CSAHSGDEQFF
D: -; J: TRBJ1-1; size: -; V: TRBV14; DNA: TGTGCCAGCAGCCGAATGAGCATGAACACTGAAGCTTTCTTT; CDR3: CASSRMSMNTEAFF
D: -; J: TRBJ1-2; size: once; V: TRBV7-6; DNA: TGTGCCAGCAGCTCCAACCGGGGCCGCTACACCTTC; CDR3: CASSSNRGRYTF
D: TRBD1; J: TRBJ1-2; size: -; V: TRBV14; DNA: TGTGCCAGCAGCCAGAACAGGGGGAGCGATGGCTACACCTTC; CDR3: CASSQNRGSDGYTF
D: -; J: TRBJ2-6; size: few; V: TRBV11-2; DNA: TGTGCCAGCAGCCCCGAAACCAACGTCCTGACTTTC; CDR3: CASSPETNVLTF
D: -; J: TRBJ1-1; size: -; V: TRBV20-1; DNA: TGCAGTGCTAGATGGAACACTGAAGCTTTCTTT; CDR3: CSARWNTEAFF
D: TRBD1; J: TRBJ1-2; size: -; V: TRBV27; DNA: TGTGCCAGCAGTTGGAGCAGGGGGGGCTATGGCTACACCTTC; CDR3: CASSWSRGGYGYTF
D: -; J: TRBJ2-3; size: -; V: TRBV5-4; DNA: TGTGCCAGCAGCTTGGCTGGGACTAGCACAGATACGCAGTATTTT; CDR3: CASSLAGTSTDTQYF
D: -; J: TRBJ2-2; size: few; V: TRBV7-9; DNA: TGTGCCAGCAGGAGGGTGCAACTGAACACCGGGGAGCTGTTTTTT; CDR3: CASRRVQLNTGELFF
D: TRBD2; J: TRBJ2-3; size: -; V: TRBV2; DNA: TGTGCCAGCGCGACTGGGACTAGCGGCACAGATACGCAGTATTTT; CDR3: CASATGTSGTDTQYF
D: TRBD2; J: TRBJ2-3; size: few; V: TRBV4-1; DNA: TGCGCCAGCAGCCAAGAACCCTATGGGGGGGGCACAGATACGCAGTATTTT; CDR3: CASSQEPYGGGTDTQYF
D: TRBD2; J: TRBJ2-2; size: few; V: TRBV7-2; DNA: TGTGCCAGCAGCTCGACCCAAGGGACTAGTGGGGAGCTGTTTTTT; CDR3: CASSSTQGTSGELFF
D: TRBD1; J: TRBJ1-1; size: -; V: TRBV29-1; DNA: TGCAGCGGCGTTACAGGGGGGAACACTGAAGCTTTCTTT; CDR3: CSGVTGGNTEAFF
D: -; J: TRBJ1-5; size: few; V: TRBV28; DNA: TGTGCCAGCAGACCCCCCGGGGACAATCAGCCCCAGCATTTT; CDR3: CASRPPGDNQPQHF
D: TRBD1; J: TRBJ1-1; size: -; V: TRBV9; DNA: TGTGCCAGCAGCGTGGGTCCGGGGCACAGGGGAATCGGAGCTTTCTTT; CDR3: CASSVGPGHRGIGAFF
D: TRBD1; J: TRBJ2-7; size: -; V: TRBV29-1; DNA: TGCAGCGTTGAAACAGGGGCATCCTACGAGCAGTACTTC; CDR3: CSVETGASYEQYF
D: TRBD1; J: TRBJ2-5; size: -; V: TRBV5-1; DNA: TGCGCCAGCAGCTCGGGACAGGGGGTGGAGACCCAGTACTTC; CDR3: CASSSGQGVETQYF
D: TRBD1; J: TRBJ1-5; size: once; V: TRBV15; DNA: TGTGCCACCAGCAGAGATGCAGGGGGTAGGCCCCAGCATTTT; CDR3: CATSRDAGGRPQHF
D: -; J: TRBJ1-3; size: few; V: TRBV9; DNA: TGTGCCAGCAGCGTAGAGCACATTGGAAACACCATATATTTT; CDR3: CASSVEHIGNTIYF
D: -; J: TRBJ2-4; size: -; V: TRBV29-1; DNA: TGCAGCGTTGGAGGGGGGAATCGGGCCAAAAACATTCAGTACTTC; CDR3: CSVGGGNRAKNIQYF
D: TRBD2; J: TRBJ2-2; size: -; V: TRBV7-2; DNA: TGTGCCAGCAGCCCACGGCTAGCGGACACCGGGGAGCTGTTTTTT; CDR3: CASSPRLADTGELFF
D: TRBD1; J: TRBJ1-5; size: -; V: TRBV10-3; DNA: TGTGCCATCAGCGACAGGGACAATCAGCCCCAGCATTTT; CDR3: CAISDRDNQPQHF
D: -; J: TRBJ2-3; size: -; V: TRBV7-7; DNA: TGTGCTAGCAGCTTAGCGGTGGGAGATACGCAGTATTTT; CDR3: CASSLAVGDTQYF
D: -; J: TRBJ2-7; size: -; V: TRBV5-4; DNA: TGTGCCAGCAGCTTGGAGGGACCCCGCTACGAGCAGTACTTC; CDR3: CASSLEGPRYEQYF
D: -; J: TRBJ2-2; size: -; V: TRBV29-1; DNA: TGCAGCGTTGAGGGCGCCGGGGAGCTGTTTTTT; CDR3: CSVEGAGELFF
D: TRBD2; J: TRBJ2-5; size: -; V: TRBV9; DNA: TGTGCCAGCAGCAGGGGACTAGCGGGAGTTCAAGAGACCCAGTACTTC; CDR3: CASSRGLAGVQETQYF